Below are 9 T cell receptor beta chains sequenced from a single sample in a study of shared clonotypes between healthy human individuals. Some clones are missing from TCRdb's copy, which holds only in-frame ones; the method was immunoSEQ multiplex PCR. This sample has some 1,600,000 clones, with around 98% found just once. The sequenced material came from naive CD4+ T cells sorted from blood. Subset defined: CD45RA+ positively selected. The source is a man aged 25-40 years in good health.

This clone was detected once. This chain connects TRBV29-1 to TRBJ2-5, with D perhaps matching TRBD2 (5 bases). With 4 bases removed from V and 5 bases from J, the gap between germline ends came to 11 bases. The CDR3 contains 12 residues. Per the germline V gene, CDR1 is SQVTM and CDR2 is ANQGSEA. In nucleotides, the CDR3 is TGCAGCGTTGTTGGGAGTCGGGAGACCCAGTACTTC. Its translation: CSVVGSRETQYF.

The V gene is TRBV15, the J gene TRBJ2-7, with no clear D. The CDR3 spans 15 residues. With 0 bases removed from V and 3 bases from J, the gap between germline ends came to 12 bases. Germline V gene lookup returns CDR1 LNHNV and CDR2 YYDKDF (reference sequence). As DNA, the CDR3 is TGTGCCACCAGCAGAGATGGGTCCCGAAACTACGAGCAGTACTTC. Residues: CATSRDGSRNYEQYF.

The chain uses TRBV29-1 and TRBJ2-5; 7 nucleotides match TRBD2. The germline CDR1 and CDR2 sequences are SQVTM and ANQGSEA. This CDR3 contains 14 residues. With V trimmed by 4 bases and J by 2 bases, 7 bases remained unmatched. CDR3 residues: CSVVLAAIQETQYF. The CDR3 region has the DNA TGCAGCGTTGTTCTAGCGGCAATACAAGAGACCCAGTACTTC.

The chain recombines TRBV28 with TRBJ2-2, with 8 bases aligning to TRBD1. This CDR3 contains 15 residues. With 6 bases clipped from V and 3 bases from J, the junction kept 6 bases outside the gene matches. Germline-derived CDR1 and CDR2 are MDHEN and SYDVKM. The chain's CDR3 is CASRTRQGYTGELFF. In DNA, the CDR3 is TGTGCCAGCAGAACTCGACAGGGGTACACCGGGGAGCTGTTTTTT.

V and J are TRBV2 and TRBJ2-1; 10 nucleotides align to TRBD2. The CDR3 loop spans 17 amino acids. V was clipped by 4 bases and J by 7 bases; unmatched bases: 13. CDR1 SNHLY and CDR2 FYNNEI come from the germline V gene. The CDR3 region is CASSANLAGGLLNEQFF. The CDR3 DNA reads TGTGCCAGCAGTGCAAACTTAGCGGGAGGCCTATTAAATGAGCAGTTCTTC.

This clone was detected once. This chain uses TRBV10-1 with TRBJ2-7, with 10 bases fitting TRBD2. The J segment lost 3 bases and the V segment lost 3 bases, leaving 5 bases of the junction unmatched. This CDR3 region has 15 residues. Per the germline V gene, CDR1 is WNHNN and CDR2 is SYGVQD (reference sequence). CDR3 DNA sequence: TGCGCCAGCAGTGAAGGGACTAGCGTAATCTACGAGCAGTACTTC. Residues: CASSEGTSVIYEQYF.

This sequence joins TRBV9 and TRBJ2-7; weak D call: TRBD2 (6 bases). Trimming took off 0 bases at V and 1 base at J, with 11 bases between the two ends. The CDR3 consists of 15 residues. CDR1 and CDR2 from the germline V gene are SGDLS and YYNGEE. CDR3 sequence: CASSVGISGSYEQYF. The CDR3 DNA follows: TGTGCCAGCAGCGTAGGAATTAGCGGTTCCTACGAGCAGTACTTC.

V and J are TRBV14 and TRBJ2-7; no firm D call. The V gene lost 2 bases and the J gene lost 7 bases, with 6 bases spanning the gap. The CDR3 is made up of 11 amino acids. Germline V gives CDR1 SGHDN, CDR2 FVKESK. Here the CDR3 reads CASSQLREQYF. The CDR3 region has the DNA TGTGCCAGCAGCCAACTGCGGGAGCAGTACTTC.

The chain uses TRBV18 and TRBJ1-2, with D perhaps TRBD1 (5 bases). The V gene lost 6 bases and the J gene lost 4 bases, with 18 bases spanning the gap. CDR3 size: 15 residues. Germline values: CDR1 KGHSH, CDR2 LQKENI. The CDR3 region is CASSTGTSSIYGYTF. The CDR3 DNA is TGTGCCAGCTCGACCGGGACTTCCTCTATCTATGGCTACACCTTC.